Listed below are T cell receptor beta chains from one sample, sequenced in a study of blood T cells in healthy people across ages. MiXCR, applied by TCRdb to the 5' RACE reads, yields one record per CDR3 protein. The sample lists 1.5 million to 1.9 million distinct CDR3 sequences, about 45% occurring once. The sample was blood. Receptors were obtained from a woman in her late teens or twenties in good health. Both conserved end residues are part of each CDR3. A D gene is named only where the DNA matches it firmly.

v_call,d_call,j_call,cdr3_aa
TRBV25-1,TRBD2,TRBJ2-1,CASSERIAGGIQFF
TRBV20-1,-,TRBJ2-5,CSAPSQKTQYF
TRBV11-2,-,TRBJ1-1,CASSLWTDSMDTEAFF
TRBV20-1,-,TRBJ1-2,CSAETRTDYGYTF
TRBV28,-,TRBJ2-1,CASSSGEAYNEQFF
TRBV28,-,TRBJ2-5,CASSSPGSYERYF
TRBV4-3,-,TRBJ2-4,CASSQDPSHPAENIQYF
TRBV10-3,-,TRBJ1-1,CAISPSADSRTEAFF
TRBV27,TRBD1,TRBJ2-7,CASSHPGQGAHYDYNEQYF
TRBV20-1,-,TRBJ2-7,CSARDAKGQIPEQYF
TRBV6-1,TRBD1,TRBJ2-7,CASSGTGMNEQYF
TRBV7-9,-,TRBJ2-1,CASSLAGTKGQFF
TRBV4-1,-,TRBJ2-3,CASSYGFSDTQYF
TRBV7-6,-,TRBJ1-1,CASSLSWGSWDTEAFF
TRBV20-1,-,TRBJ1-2,CSARDSPGGYTF
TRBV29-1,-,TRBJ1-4,CSVRTWTGNEKLFF
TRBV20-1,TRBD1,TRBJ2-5,CSARVYGQGRQETQYF
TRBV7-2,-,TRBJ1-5,CASSVGRGNFKQPQHF
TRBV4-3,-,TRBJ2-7,CASSRDGLGVYEQYF
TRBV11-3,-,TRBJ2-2,CASSHRGGDTGELFF
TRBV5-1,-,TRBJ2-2,CASSLEPAGPSGELFF
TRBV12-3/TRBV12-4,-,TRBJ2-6,CASSLYLSGANVLTF
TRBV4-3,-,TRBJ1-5,CASSQDEEQPQHF
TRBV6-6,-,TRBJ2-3,CASSYNLKEPRTDTQYF
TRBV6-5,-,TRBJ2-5,CASSYLSGRRLSYNEQYF
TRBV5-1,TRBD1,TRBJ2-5,CASSYRTGLETQYF
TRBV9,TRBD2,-,CASSAGTIRTQYF
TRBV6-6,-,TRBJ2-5,CASVNLGSNEQYF
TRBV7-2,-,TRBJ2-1,CASSPDHYNEQFF
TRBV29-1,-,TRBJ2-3,CSVDGPSGTQYF
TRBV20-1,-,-,CSATQRRGFGTYEQYF
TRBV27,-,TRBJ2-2,CASSYSTNTGELFF
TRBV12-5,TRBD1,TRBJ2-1,CASGSRDRGLGEQFF
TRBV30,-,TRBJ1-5,CAWSVINQPQHF
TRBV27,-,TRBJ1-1,CASRAQRENTEAFF
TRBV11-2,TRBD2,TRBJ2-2,CASSLDLTSGRTGELFF
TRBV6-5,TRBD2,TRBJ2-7,CASSSRTSGSGNEQYF
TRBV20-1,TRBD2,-,CSARDVGLAGGYYEQYF
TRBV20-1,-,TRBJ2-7,CSARRPGIYEQYF
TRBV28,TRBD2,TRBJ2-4,CASRVGTSRAKNIQYF
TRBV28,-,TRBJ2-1,CASTSRGPFRNEQFF
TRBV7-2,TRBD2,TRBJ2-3,CASSQLAGYTQYF
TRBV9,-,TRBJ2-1,CVSSVRLGSYNEQFF
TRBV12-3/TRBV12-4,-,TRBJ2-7,CASTGTEMLGEQYF
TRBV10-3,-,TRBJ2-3,CAITPDGLGTDTQYF
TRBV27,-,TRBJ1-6,CASSFQGNSPLHF
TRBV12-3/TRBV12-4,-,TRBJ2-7,CASSFLESYEQYF
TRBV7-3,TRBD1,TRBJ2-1,CASSFQGGNSYNEQFF
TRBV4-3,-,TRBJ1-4,CASSQGGWEKLFF
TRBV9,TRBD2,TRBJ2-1,CASSVDGAGINKEQFF
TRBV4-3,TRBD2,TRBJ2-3,CASSQETSGTSDTQYF
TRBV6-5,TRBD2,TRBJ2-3,CASSYTSGRMDTQYF
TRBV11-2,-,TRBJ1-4,CASSQDRRNEKLFF
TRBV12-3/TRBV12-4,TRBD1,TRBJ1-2,CASSSIGQGWDYGYTF